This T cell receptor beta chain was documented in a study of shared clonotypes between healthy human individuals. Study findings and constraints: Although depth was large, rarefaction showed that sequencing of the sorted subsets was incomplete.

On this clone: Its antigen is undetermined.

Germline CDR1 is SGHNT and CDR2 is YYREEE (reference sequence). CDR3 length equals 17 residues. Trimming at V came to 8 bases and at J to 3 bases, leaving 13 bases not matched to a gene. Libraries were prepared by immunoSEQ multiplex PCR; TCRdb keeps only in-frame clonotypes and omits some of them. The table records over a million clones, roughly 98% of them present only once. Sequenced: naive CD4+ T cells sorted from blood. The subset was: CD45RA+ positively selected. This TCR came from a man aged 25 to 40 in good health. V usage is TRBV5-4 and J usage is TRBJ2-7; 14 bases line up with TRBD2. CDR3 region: CARIGLAGGCSNYEQYF. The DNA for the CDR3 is TGTGCCAGAATAGGACTAGCGGGAGGCTGCTCTAACTACGAGCAGTACTTC.